The next 24 T cell receptor beta chains were all read from a single sample in a study of identical twins. TCRdb called the 5' RACE reads again in MiXCR, with one record for every CDR3 protein. The table records some 1,700,000 distinct CDR3 sequences, around a third of them present only once. The sample consisted of cord blood. The receptor source for this set is a newborn girl in good health.

V usage is TRBV3-1 and J usage is TRBJ2-6; D is perhaps TRBD1 (6 bases). Germline CDR1 is LGHDT and CDR2 is YNNKEL (reference sequence). This CDR3 spans 16 amino acids. V was trimmed by 6 bases and J by 2 bases, leaving 14 bases between them. The CDR3 loop is CASSPTGYPGANVLTF. In nucleotides, the CDR3 is TGTGCCAGCAGTCCTACAGGGTATCCTGGGGCCAACGTCCTGACTTTC.

The sample holds a few counts of this clonotype. The rearrangement uses TRBV2 and TRBJ1-2, with TRBD1 as a possible D gene (6 bases). The V gene's germline CDR1 is SNHLY and CDR2 FYNNEI. With 8 bases removed from V and 5 bases from J, the gap between germline ends came to 18 bases. CDR3 length: 14 residues. The CDR3 region has the DNA TGTGCCAGCGGGGCAGGGGCGCGGTTTTATGGCTACACCTTC. It codes for CASGAGARFYGYTF.

This clonotype was picked up a small number of times. The rearrangement links TRBV28 to TRBJ2-4, with TRBD1 as a possible D gene (6 bases). Trimming left V 5 bases short and J 6 bases short, with 14 bases between. The CDR3 is 14 amino acids. Germline CDR1 MDHEN, CDR2 SYDVKM. CDR3 region: CASSPTGRGNIQYF. The CDR3 bases are TGTGCCAGCAGTCCGACAGGTCGAGGAAACATTCAGTACTTC.

With regard to this clonotype: The junction departs from the called germline gene at one end, perhaps through a read error. The chain recombines TRBV20-1 with TRBJ2-7; the D gene could be TRBD1 or TRBD2 (6 bases each). CDR1 DFQATT and CDR2 SNEGSKA come from the germline V gene (reference sequence). There are 17 residues in the CDR3. The CDR3 DNA reads TGCGGTGCTAGAGATTGGGGGGCATGGGCTAGTTCCTACGAGCAGTACTTC. Its translation is CGARDWGAWASSYEQYF.

The CDR3 DNA reads TGTGCCAGCAGTTCGATGACAGGGTCCCTCAATTCACCCCTCCACTTT. Translating it yields CASSSMTGSLNSPLHF. The V gene is TRBV28, the J gene TRBJ1-6; 7 bases line up with TRBD1. Trimming at V came to 4 bases and at J to 7 bases, leaving 10 bases not matched to a gene. The CDR3 consists of 16 residues. CDR1 MDHEN and CDR2 SYDVKM come from the germline V gene.

In regard to this clonotype: An end of the junction does not agree with germline; a read error may underlie this. The CDR3 is CAISKTGNPDSPLYF. The CDR3 DNA follows: TGTGCCATCAGTAAGACAGGGAACCCAGATTCACCCCTCTACTTT. V and J are TRBV10-3 and TRBJ1-6; 7 bases are a match to TRBD1. The CDR3 covers 15 residues. CDR1 and CDR2 from the germline V gene are ENHRY and SYGVKD.

The rearrangement joins TRBV11-2 to TRBJ2-1; TRBD2 might be the D (5 bases). The CDR3 runs 14 residues. CDR1 is SGHAT, CDR2 FQNNGV, per germline. The germline V and J ends were trimmed by 5 bases and 5 bases, with 13 bases remaining between them. Written as DNA, the CDR3 is TGTGCCAGCAGCCCGGGGAGAGCAGACAATGAGCAGTTCTTC. Translated: CASSPGRADNEQFF.

The chain couples TRBV6-6 to TRBJ1-2; D remains ambiguous. This CDR3 spans 11 amino acids. The germline V gene has CDR1 MNHNY and CDR2 SVGAGI (reference sequence). V was cut by 2 bases and J by 13 bases, with 11 bases left in between. This CDR3 is CASSYPGFCTF. The CDR3 DNA is TGTGCCAGCAGTTACCCGGGATTTTGCACCTTC.

This clonotype was recorded only once. The chain couples TRBV20-1 to TRBJ2-1; D is ambiguous. The J call could be wrong; TRBJ2-7 is a better fit for the DNA end. There are 14 residues in the CDR3. CDR1 is DFQATT and CDR2 is SNEGSKA in the germline V gene (reference sequence). Here the CDR3 DNA reads TGCAGTGCTAGAGATCTTTACGCCTACAATGAGCAGTACTTC. This encodes CSARDLYAYNEQYF.

A few counts support this clonotype. The chain carries TRBV6-5 and TRBJ1-6; TRBD1 might be the D (6 bases). This CDR3 comprises 18 residues. Trimming removed 0 bases at V and 11 bases at J, with 23 bases between. Germline V lookup: CDR1 MNHEY, CDR2 SVGAGI. CDR3 DNA sequence: TGTGCCAGCAGTTACTCGGGCGCCACCCTCGGGGGGCTAACACCCCTCCACTTT. Its translation is CASSYSGATLGGLTPLHF.

The gene calls are TRBV12-3 or TRBV12-4 and TRBJ1-1; no firm D call. Trimming left V 5 bases short and J 0 bases short, with 10 bases between. CDR3 size: 14 residues. CDR3 sequence reads: CASSIRAMNTEAFF. CDR3 DNA sequence: TGTGCCAGCAGTATACGGGCCATGAACACTGAAGCTTTCTTT.

The chain has TRBV27 and TRBJ1-4; 9 bases are a match to TRBD1. Germline lookup yields CDR1 MNHEY and CDR2 SMNVEV (reference sequence). The CDR3 covers 15 residues. J was trimmed by 10 bases and V by 7 bases; bases with no gene match: 13. DNA for the CDR3: TGTGCCAGCACCCGGATGGGACAGGGAGTCGGAAAACTGTTTTTT. Its translation is CASTRMGQGVGKLFF.

J is TRBJ1-5 and V is TRBV6-2 or TRBV6-3; perhaps TRBD1 as D (6 bases). Germline CDR1 and CDR2: MNHEY and SVGEGT. This CDR3 has 15 amino acids. V lost 6 bases and J 3 bases, leaving 15 bases between the germline ends. CDR3 in amino acids: CASSGLGGPNQPQHF. CDR3 DNA sequence: TGTGCCAGCAGCGGCCTCGGGGGCCCCAATCAGCCCCAGCATTTT.

This chain links TRBV3-1 with TRBJ2-1, with 8 bases fitting TRBD2. J gave up 9 bases and V 4 bases, and 11 bases lay outside the gene matches. The CDR3 length is 15 residues. CDR1 LGHDT and CDR2 YNNKEL come from the germline V gene (reference sequence). The CDR3 DNA is TGTGCCAGCAGCCCCCTCGGGGGGGGGGTCATTGAGCAGTTCTTC. Protein product: CASSPLGGGVIEQFF.

The rearrangement links TRBV19 to TRBJ2-7; TRBD2 matches at 10 bases. The CDR3 sequence is 14 residues long. Germline CDR1 and CDR2: LNHDA and SQIVND (reference sequence). J was trimmed by 3 bases and V by 5 bases; bases with no gene match: 4. CDR3 sequence reads: CASSWTSGNYEQYF. Here the CDR3 DNA reads TGTGCCAGTAGTTGGACTAGCGGAAACTACGAGCAGTACTTC.

This clonotype was found a few times. The chain combines TRBV4-2 with TRBJ2-7, with 9 bases lining up with TRBD2. V trimming: 0 bases; J trimming: 1 base; junction bases outside the gene matches: 4. CDR3 length equals 16 residues. Germline V gene lookup returns CDR1 LGHNA and CDR2 YNFKEQ. The CDR3 nucleotides read TGTGCCAGCAGCCAAGATCGCGGGAGGGCATCCTACGAGCAGTACTTC. Its translation: CASSQDRGRASYEQYF.

This clonotype occurred a few times. This chain connects TRBV28 to TRBJ2-7, with D perhaps matching TRBD1 or TRBD2 (5 bases each). The V gene lost 5 bases and the J gene lost 2 bases, with 19 bases spanning the gap. Looked up from germline, CDR1 is MDHEN and CDR2 is SYDVKM. CDR3 length equals 16 residues. The CDR3 loop reads CASSPIPGTGPYEQYF. The CDR3 DNA is TGTGCCAGCAGTCCAATCCCCGGGACCGGCCCCTACGAGCAGTACTTC. Based on the CDR3 plus reference TRBV28 and TRBJ2-7, the full variable domain is DVKVTQSSRYLVKRTGEKVFLECVQDMDHENMFWYRQDPGLGLRLIYFSYDVKMKEKGDIPEGYSVSREKKERFSLILESASTNQTSMYLCASSPIPGTGPYEQYFGPGTRLTVT.

The gene calls are TRBV5-8 and TRBJ2-1, with 13 bases matching TRBD2. CDR1 SGHTS and CDR2 YDEGEE come from the germline V gene. The CDR3 sequence is 14 residues long. The J segment lost 9 bases and the V segment lost 3 bases, leaving 3 bases of the junction unmatched. This CDR3 reads CASSSWTSGSEQFF. CDR3 DNA sequence: TGTGCCAGCAGCTCGTGGACTAGCGGGAGTGAGCAGTTCTTC.

The chain carries TRBV7-2 and TRBJ1-1, with D unclear. CDR1 and CDR2 from the germline V gene are SGHTA and FQGNSA. V was trimmed by 3 bases and J by 8 bases, leaving 10 bases between them. The CDR3 is made up of 12 amino acids. In DNA form, the CDR3 reads TGTGCCAGCAGCTTGACTGGTTGGGAAGCTTTCTTT. This translates into CASSLTGWEAFF.

The J gene is TRBJ2-1, the V gene TRBV12-3 or TRBV12-4; D possibly uses TRBD1 or TRBD2 (5 bases each). V shed 3 bases and J shed 8 bases, with 20 bases lying between them. The CDR3 is 16 residues long. The CDR3 region is CASSLGPGPLVDEQFF. The CDR3 DNA reads TGTGCCAGCAGTTTGGGTCCGGGACCATTGGTCGATGAGCAGTTCTTC.

V gene TRBV29-1 combines with J gene TRBJ2-5, with D possibly TRBD2 on 5 matching bases. With 3 bases removed from V and 3 bases from J, the gap between germline ends came to 14 bases. Germline V gene data show CDR1 as SQVTM and CDR2 as ANQGSEA. The CDR3 covers 14 residues. The CDR3 DNA sequence: TGCAGCGTTGAGGCCCTCGGAGGCGAAGAGACCCAGTACTTC. Amino acids: CSVEALGGEETQYF.

The V call is TRBV5-1, the J call TRBJ1-3; 9 bases match TRBD1. The V segment lost 1 base and the J segment 4 bases; nucleotides outside the gene matches: 6. The CDR3 totals 16 residues. Germline V gives CDR1 SGHRS, CDR2 YFSETQ. CDR3 nucleotide sequence: TGCGCCAGCAGCTTGCAAGGGACAGGGAGAGGAAACACCATATATTTT. As protein: CASSLQGTGRGNTIYF. Using reference TRBV5-1 and TRBJ1-3 for the parts outside the CDR3, the full variable domain is KAGVTQTPRYLIKTRGQQVTLSCSPISGHRSVSWYQQTPGQGLQFLFEYFSETQRNKGNFPGRFSGRQFSNSRSEMNVSTLELGDSALYLCASSLQGTGRGNTIYFGEGSWLTVV.

The chain carries TRBV28 and TRBJ1-4; maybe TRBD1 (6 bases). CDR3 length equals 15 residues. CDR1 and CDR2 from the germline V gene are MDHEN and SYDVKM. Trimming cost V 4 bases and J 0 bases, with 9 bases left between them. CDR3: CASSSGAATNEKLFF. For the CDR3, the DNA is TGTGCCAGCAGTTCAGGGGCCGCAACTAATGAAAAACTGTTTTTT.

This clonotype showed up just a few times. The chain employs TRBV28 and TRBJ2-7; 10 nucleotides match TRBD1. This CDR3 region has 15 residues. Germline CDR1 reads MDHEN; CDR2 reads SYDVKM. The trim removed 6 bases at V and 3 bases at J, leaving 8 bases unmatched. The CDR3 protein is CASRDRGSFLYEQYF. The CDR3 DNA follows: TGTGCCAGCAGGGACAGGGGGTCTTTTCTCTACGAGCAGTACTTC. The variable domain in full, completed from reference TRBV28 and TRBJ2-7, reads DVKVTQSSRYLVKRTGEKVFLECVQDMDHENMFWYRQDPGLGLRLIYFSYDVKMKEKGDIPEGYSVSREKKERFSLILESASTNQTSMYLCASRDRGSFLYEQYFGPGTRLTVT.